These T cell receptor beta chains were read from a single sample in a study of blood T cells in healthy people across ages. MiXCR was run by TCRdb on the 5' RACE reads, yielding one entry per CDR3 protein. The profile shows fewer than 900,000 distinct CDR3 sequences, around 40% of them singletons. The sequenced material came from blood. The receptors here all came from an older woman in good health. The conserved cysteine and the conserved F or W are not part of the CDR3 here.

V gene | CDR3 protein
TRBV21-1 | ASSRTFRDNSYEQY
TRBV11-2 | ASSSEQSPDTQY
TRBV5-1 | ASRISGLANEQF
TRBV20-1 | SARDFRTGGLGGYT
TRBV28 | ASSPIRLSTDTQY
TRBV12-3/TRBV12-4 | ASSFERAETQY
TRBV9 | ASSVESEASRYEQY
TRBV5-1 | ASSALRDRDQETQY
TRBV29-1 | SVGMGLEQPQH
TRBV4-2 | ASSQEAQGVSYEQY
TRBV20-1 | RGGVGDTQY
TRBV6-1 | ASLDTGGTEAF
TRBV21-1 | ASSTRQVPDTQY
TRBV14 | ASSDRGREINYGYT
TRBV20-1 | SAPRVLGHGYT
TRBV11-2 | ASSSNGLAGESYNEQF
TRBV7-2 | ASRPPGTSGGAMY
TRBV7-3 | ASSLGPRLAGAYEQY
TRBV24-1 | ATSEISGTSDKETQY
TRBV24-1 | ATSDLFSGREWQF
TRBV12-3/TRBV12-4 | ASRRSGGGYT
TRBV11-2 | ASSLDPGRSVAF
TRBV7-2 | ASSHGQGIGQPQH
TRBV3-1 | ASSQLAAYNEQF
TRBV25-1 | ASSEGRAVTGELF
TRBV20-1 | SATISGGAENEQF
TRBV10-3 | AISDRGQGFAYEQY
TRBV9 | ASSPREVARDTQETQF
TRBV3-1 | ASSQEALQGAGYGYT
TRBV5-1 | ASSWPGATNFLYEQY
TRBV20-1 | SARGGSGNEKLF
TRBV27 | ASTFLGSAGGSYNEQF
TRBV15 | ATSRWTSGGQETQY
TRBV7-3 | ASSLDGSMNTEAF
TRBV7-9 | ASSLDPGVRTPLH
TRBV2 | ASSEEGQVNEKLF
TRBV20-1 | SAKKTRSSYNEQF
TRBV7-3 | ASRLSGTGELF
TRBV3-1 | ASSQSPMAGSGTQY
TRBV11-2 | ASSFGPGKGQPQH
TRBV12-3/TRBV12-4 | ASRSGAQQF
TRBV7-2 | ASSPDRDWQPQH